The T cell receptor beta chain under discussion was sequenced for a study of OX40 agonist ivuxolimab in advanced cancers. This CDR3 has 17 residues. Germline CDR1 and CDR2: SGHNT and YYREEE (reference sequence). V dropped 4 bases and J dropped 0; count of bases not matched to a gene: 2. Sequencing was performed with immunoSEQ multiplex PCR; in TCRdb, only in-frame clones are kept and a portion is missing. Of approximately 100,000 clones listed, around 85% are singletons. The source was CD4+ or CD8+ T cells sorted from blood, collected in a trial of the OX40 agonist ivuxolimab. The TCR originated in an adult with an advanced solid tumor such as melanoma, head and neck, liver or kidney cancer. This chain uses TRBV5-4 with TRBJ2-6, with 12 bases that match TRBD1. The CDR3 DNA reads TGTGCCAGCAGCAGGGACAGGGGGCCCTCTGGGGCCAACGTCCTGACTTTC. Translation gives CASSRDRGPSGANVLTF.